The present T cell receptor (beta chain) was sequenced within a study of blood T cells in healthy people across ages. V was shortened by 1 base and J by 6 bases, with 9 bases between the two germline ends. The germline gives CDR1 MGHRA, CDR2 YSYEKL. The length of the CDR3 is 14 residues. PCR was performed a second time for about 7 to 12 cycles using a sample-barcoded 5' primer and a J-beta primer mix. MiXCR was run by TCRdb on the 5' RACE reads, yielding one entry per CDR3 protein. The table shows 800,000 or so distinct CDR3 sequences, with 25% occurring only once. These data were likewise used in another study, on T cells of mothers and their children.

This chain links TRBV4-1 with TRBJ1-4; a weak D match, TRBD1 (6 bases). The sequence was collected from a boy aged 5 to 17 in good health. Material for sequencing was blood. CDR3: CASSQGGPDEKLFF. Written as DNA, the CDR3 is TGCGCCAGCAGCCAAGGGGGGCCCGATGAAAAACTGTTTTTT.